Listed below are T cell receptor beta chains from one sample, sequenced in a study of vaccination and CD4 T cells after COVID-19. TCRdb independently ran MiXCR on the PCR reads; one entry per CDR3 protein. This sample carries over 15,000 distinct CDR3 sequences, about half of them seen once, and the ten largest clones take less than 25%. Antigen specificity for these receptors is unknown. Source: CD4+ T cells from blood, cultured in vitro, taken about 7 months after SARS-CoV-2 vaccination. The receptor set was obtained from a human donor who had recovered from COVID-19. CDR3s include the opening cysteine and the closing phenylalanine or tryptophan. D genes are given only for firm matches. The listing skips clone size in some rows; elsewhere it reads once, few, many or a size class.

abundance: few
v_gene: TRBV7-2
d_gene: .
j_gene: TRBJ1-2
CDR3aa: CASSAQGQFSAGYTF
CDR3nt: TGTGCCAGCAGCGCACAGGGCCAATTTTCGGCTGGCTACACCTTC

abundance: .
v_gene: TRBV12-3/TRBV12-4
d_gene: .
j_gene: TRBJ2-5
CDR3aa: CASSQGGETQYF
CDR3nt: TGTGCCAGCAGTCAGGGCGGAGAGACCCAGTACTTC

abundance: .
v_gene: TRBV6-1
d_gene: TRBD2
j_gene: TRBJ2-7
CDR3aa: CASKTSGRSSYEQYF
CDR3nt: TGTGCCAGCAAAACTAGCGGGAGGTCCTCCTACGAGCAGTACTTC

abundance: .
v_gene: TRBV24-1
d_gene: .
j_gene: TRBJ1-5
CDR3aa: CATSDLSGLGQPQHF
CDR3nt: TGTGCCACCAGTGATTTGTCGGGTCTAGGTCAGCCCCAGCATTTT

abundance: few
v_gene: TRBV20-1
d_gene: TRBD2
j_gene: TRBJ2-2
CDR3aa: CSARSSGRGTGELFF
CDR3nt: TGCAGTGCTAGGTCTAGCGGGAGAGGTACCGGGGAGCTGTTTTTT

abundance: few
v_gene: TRBV27
d_gene: TRBD1
j_gene: TRBJ1-2
CDR3aa: CASSPGQADYGYTF
CDR3nt: TGTGCCAGCAGTCCCGGACAGGCGGACTATGGCTACACCTTC

abundance: few
v_gene: TRBV6-1
d_gene: .
j_gene: TRBJ2-3
CDR3aa: CASCSRGHTDTQYF
CDR3nt: TGTGCCAGCTGCTCCCGGGGCCACACAGATACGCAGTATTTT

abundance: once
v_gene: TRBV27
d_gene: .
j_gene: TRBJ1-5
CDR3aa: CASSDLGRPNQPQHF
CDR3nt: TGTGCCAGCAGTGACCTCGGCAGACCGAATCAGCCCCAGCATTTT

abundance: .
v_gene: TRBV27
d_gene: .
j_gene: TRBJ1-1
CDR3aa: CASTPLGQGDTEAFF
CDR3nt: TGTGCCAGCACCCCGCTCGGGCAGGGCGACACTGAAGCTTTCTTT

abundance: once
v_gene: TRBV6-4
d_gene: .
j_gene: TRBJ1-1
CDR3aa: CASSDSRWPENTEAFF
CDR3nt: TGTGCCAGCAGTGACTCGAGGTGGCCCGAGAACACTGAAGCTTTCTTT

abundance: .
v_gene: TRBV6-2/TRBV6-3
d_gene: .
j_gene: TRBJ2-5
CDR3aa: CASGTRVGETQYF
CDR3nt: TGTGCCAGTGGTACCAGGGTGGGGGAGACCCAGTACTTC

abundance: .
v_gene: TRBV20-1
d_gene: .
j_gene: TRBJ2-7
CDR3aa: CSARPDIYEQYF
CDR3nt: TGCAGTGCTAGACCGGACATCTACGAGCAGTACTTC

abundance: .
v_gene: TRBV7-3
d_gene: TRBD2
j_gene: TRBJ2-1
CDR3aa: CASSLTSQRGAAYNEQFF
CDR3nt: TGTGCCAGCAGCTTAACGAGCCAGCGGGGGGCCGCCTACAATGAGCAGTTCTTC

abundance: few
v_gene: TRBV7-2
d_gene: TRBD1
j_gene: TRBJ1-2
CDR3aa: CASSKDRAAYGYGYTF
CDR3nt: TGTGCCAGCAGCAAAGACAGGGCTGCCTACGGCTATGGCTACACCTTC

abundance: few
v_gene: TRBV28
d_gene: .
j_gene: TRBJ1-1
CDR3aa: CASSHRVRGTEAFF
CDR3nt: TGTGCCAGCAGCCACAGGGTGAGGGGCACTGAAGCTTTCTTT

abundance: medium-sized
v_gene: TRBV19
d_gene: .
j_gene: TRBJ1-5
CDR3aa: CASSVDRNQPQHF
CDR3nt: TGTGCCAGTAGTGTCGACAGAAATCAGCCCCAGCATTTT

abundance: few
v_gene: TRBV4-2
d_gene: .
j_gene: TRBJ1-1
CDR3aa: CASSREIVSPASTEAFF
CDR3nt: TGTGCCAGCAGCCGCGAGATCGTGAGCCCTGCTAGCACTGAAGCTTTCTTT

abundance: .
v_gene: TRBV7-3
d_gene: TRBD2
j_gene: TRBJ2-1
CDR3aa: CASGRGAYNEQFF
CDR3nt: TGTGCCAGTGGGCGGGGGGCCTACAATGAGCAGTTCTTC

abundance: .
v_gene: TRBV19
d_gene: TRBD1
j_gene: TRBJ2-7
CDR3aa: CASSTLTGTGALYEQYF
CDR3nt: TGTGCCAGTAGTACCTTGACCGGGACAGGGGCGCTATACGAGCAGTACTTC

abundance: few
v_gene: TRBV1
d_gene: .
j_gene: TRBJ1-2
CDR3aa: CTSNSRRDRGGYTF
CDR3nt: TGCACCAGCAACTCCCGACGGGACAGGGGCGGCTACACCTTC

abundance: .
v_gene: TRBV7-8
d_gene: .
j_gene: TRBJ2-7
CDR3aa: CASSLLGASYEQYF
CDR3nt: TGTGCCAGCAGCTTATTGGGGGCGTCCTACGAGCAGTACTTC

abundance: .
v_gene: TRBV7-6
d_gene: .
j_gene: TRBJ2-7
CDR3aa: CASSLWPGESYEQYF
CDR3nt: TGTGCCAGCAGCTTATGGCCAGGGGAGTCCTACGAGCAGTACTTC

abundance: .
v_gene: TRBV19
d_gene: TRBD1
j_gene: TRBJ1-6
CDR3aa: CASSSRTGAGNNSPLHF
CDR3nt: TGTGCCAGTAGTAGCCGGACAGGGGCTGGGAATAATTCACCCCTCCACTTT

abundance: .
v_gene: TRBV20-1
d_gene: .
j_gene: TRBJ2-1
CDR3aa: CSARAVSGGWYNEQFF
CDR3nt: TGCAGTGCTAGAGCGGTTTCCGGGGGATGGTACAATGAGCAGTTCTTC

abundance: .
v_gene: TRBV12-3/TRBV12-4
d_gene: .
j_gene: TRBJ2-2
CDR3aa: CATALTNTGELFF
CDR3nt: TGTGCCACCGCCTTAACCAACACCGGGGAGCTGTTTTTT

abundance: once
v_gene: TRBV7-2
d_gene: TRBD2
j_gene: TRBJ2-5
CDR3aa: CASSRDLWRGGQETQYF
CDR3nt: TGTGCCAGCAGCCGAGACCTCTGGCGGGGGGGCCAAGAGACCCAGTACTTC

abundance: few
v_gene: TRBV6-1
d_gene: .
j_gene: TRBJ2-2
CDR3aa: CASSEYGGGGTGELFF
CDR3nt: TGTGCCAGCAGTGAATATGGGGGAGGGGGCACCGGGGAGCTGTTTTTT

abundance: .
v_gene: TRBV2
d_gene: .
j_gene: TRBJ2-2
CDR3aa: CASSEGRKTAYTGELFF
CDR3nt: TGTGCCAGCAGTGAAGGAAGGAAGACAGCCTACACCGGGGAGCTGTTTTTT

abundance: .
v_gene: TRBV7-3
d_gene: TRBD1
j_gene: TRBJ1-1
CDR3aa: CASSITGGTEAFF
CDR3nt: TGTGCCAGCAGCATTACAGGGGGCACTGAAGCTTTCTTT

abundance: .
v_gene: TRBV20-1
d_gene: .
j_gene: TRBJ2-3
CDR3aa: CSAKGLMSSTDTQYF
CDR3nt: TGCAGTGCTAAGGGACTCATGTCTAGCACAGATACGCAGTATTTT

abundance: few
v_gene: TRBV15
d_gene: .
j_gene: TRBJ1-1
CDR3aa: CATSKGDMNTEAFF
CDR3nt: TGTGCCACCAGCAAGGGGGACATGAACACTGAAGCTTTCTTT

abundance: .
v_gene: TRBV20-1
d_gene: .
j_gene: TRBJ2-1
CDR3aa: CSAITDTGGNEQFF
CDR3nt: TGCAGTGCCATCACGGACACCGGGGGCAATGAGCAGTTCTTC

abundance: .
v_gene: TRBV14
d_gene: TRBD1
j_gene: TRBJ2-7
CDR3aa: CASSQQTGGEQYF
CDR3nt: TGTGCCAGCAGCCAGCAGACAGGGGGCGAGCAGTACTTC

abundance: .
v_gene: TRBV2
d_gene: .
j_gene: TRBJ2-1
CDR3aa: CASSDNQGDEQFF
CDR3nt: TGTGCCAGCAGTGACAACCAGGGTGATGAGCAGTTCTTC

abundance: .
v_gene: TRBV7-3
d_gene: TRBD1
j_gene: TRBJ2-5
CDR3aa: CASSFGTGGTQYF
CDR3nt: TGTGCCAGCAGCTTCGGGACAGGCGGGACCCAGTACTTC

abundance: .
v_gene: TRBV6-1
d_gene: TRBD2
j_gene: TRBJ2-1
CDR3aa: CASSTQLGLAGDEQFF
CDR3nt: TGTGCCAGCAGTACCCAACTCGGGCTAGCGGGAGATGAGCAGTTCTTC

abundance: medium-sized
v_gene: TRBV20-1
d_gene: .
j_gene: TRBJ1-2
CDR3aa: CSARDWEYGYTF
CDR3nt: TGCAGTGCTAGAGATTGGGAGTATGGCTACACCTTC

abundance: .
v_gene: TRBV11-3
d_gene: .
j_gene: TRBJ2-7
CDR3aa: CASSLNGGNNEQYF
CDR3nt: TGTGCCAGCAGCTTAAATGGCGGGAATAACGAGCAGTACTTC

abundance: .
v_gene: TRBV7-2
d_gene: TRBD2
j_gene: TRBJ2-7
CDR3aa: CASSFETSGSYEQYF
CDR3nt: TGTGCCAGCAGCTTCGAGACTAGCGGCTCCTACGAGCAGTACTTC

abundance: medium-sized
v_gene: TRBV7-3
d_gene: TRBD1
j_gene: TRBJ1-5
CDR3aa: CASPLKGQGTPQPQHF
CDR3nt: TGTGCCAGCCCCTTAAAAGGACAGGGGACACCTCAGCCCCAGCATTTT

abundance: few
v_gene: TRBV7-8
d_gene: .
j_gene: TRBJ1-2
CDR3aa: CASSLDAGSYGYTF
CDR3nt: TGTGCCAGCAGCTTAGATGCAGGGTCCTATGGCTACACCTTC

abundance: .
v_gene: TRBV7-6
d_gene: .
j_gene: TRBJ2-7
CDR3aa: CASSFQQGSYEQYF
CDR3nt: TGTGCCAGCAGCTTCCAACAGGGATCATACGAGCAGTACTTC

abundance: .
v_gene: TRBV15
d_gene: .
j_gene: TRBJ2-1
CDR3aa: CATSRQGGAEAGEQFF
CDR3nt: TGTGCCACCAGCAGACAAGGGGGGGCGGAGGCGGGTGAGCAGTTCTTC